This passage covers 12 T cell receptor beta chains from one sample sequenced in a study of radiation and T cells in renal cell carcinoma. Time point indicated: baseline pretreatment blood. Sample treatment: 15 Gy SBRT to primary tumor, nephrectomy 4 weeks later. The data were produced by immunoSEQ multiplex PCR, yet TCRdb's version contains in-frame clones alone and is incomplete. Found here are about 49,000 clones, about 83% of them singletons; the top ten hold 31%. This specimen was blood, taken from a patient whose treatment included radiotherapy and nephrectomy. These receptors all come from a woman in her 70s with renal cell carcinoma.

The rearrangement uses TRBV2 and TRBJ2-7; 10 bases fit TRBD2. The CDR3 covers 16 residues. Germline CDR1 and CDR2: SNHLY and FYNNEI. The V and J ends lost 0 bases and 4 bases, in that order; junction bases with no gene match: 6. The DNA of the CDR3 is TGTGCCAGCAGTGAAGCTTGGCTAGCGGGAGAGTACGAGCAGTACTTC. It translates to CASSEAWLAGEYEQYF.

The rearrangement joins TRBV7-9 to TRBJ1-2; the match to TRBD1 covers 8 bases. Germline CDR1 and CDR2: SEHNR and FQNEAQ (reference sequence). V shed 3 bases and J 1 base; nucleotides not matched to a gene: 4. This CDR3 region has 15 residues. In DNA, the CDR3 is TGTGCCAGCAGCTTCTGGACAGGGAATAACTATGGCTACACCTTC. This gives the protein CASSFWTGNNYGYTF. The full variable domain, completed using reference TRBV7-9 and TRBJ1-2, is DTGVSQNPRHKITKRGQNVTFRCDPISEHNRLYWYRQTLGQGPEFLTYFQNEAQLEKSRLLSDRFSAERPKGSFSTLEIQRTEQGDSAMYLCASSFWTGNNYGYTFGSGTRLTVV.

This clone was counted ten times or more. The chain couples TRBV21-1 to TRBJ2-5; TRBD2 was called by the table and not checked on the DNA. TRBV21-1 constitutes a pseudogene. The length of the CDR3 is 18 residues. The CDR3 DNA is TGTGCCAGCAGCAAAGGACTAGCGGGGGGGGCCCGTAGAGAGACCCAGTACTTC. Its translation: CASSKGLAGGARRETQYF.

V and J are TRBV27 and TRBJ1-1; D is perhaps TRBD1 (5 bases). Deletions cut 2 bases from V and 2 bases from J, with 18 bases between. Germline V gene lookup returns CDR1 MNHEY and CDR2 SMNVEV (reference sequence). The CDR3 has 17 amino acids. The CDR3 protein is CASSLMRAGPTNTEAFF. CDR3 nucleotide sequence: TGTGCCAGCAGTTTAATGAGGGCAGGGCCCACCAACACTGAAGCTTTCTTT.

This clone was picked up many times. The sample contains more than one DNA sequence encoding this CDR3. V usage is TRBV6-1 and J usage is TRBJ1-3; tentatively, D is TRBD1 (6 bases). The CDR3 is 16 residues long. V shed 2 bases and J shed 0 bases, with 11 bases lying between them. Germline lookup yields CDR1 MNHNS and CDR2 SASEGT. CDR3 region: CASSESTGYSGNTIYF. The CDR3, as DNA: TGTGCCAGCAGTGAATCCACAGGGTACTCTGGAAACACCATATATTTT.

The chain recombines TRBV4-1 with TRBJ1-5, with a possible D match to TRBD1 (5 bases). V was clipped by 5 bases and J by 2 bases, with 10 bases between them. The CDR3 runs 14 residues. Looked up from germline, CDR1 is MGHRA and CDR2 is YSYEKL. In nucleotides, the CDR3 is TGCGCCAGCAGCGCCCGGGGGGGCAATCAGCCCCAGCATTTT. This gives the protein CASSARGGNQPQHF.

This chain links TRBV7-9 with TRBJ2-1, with 12 bases aligning to TRBD2. The CDR3 has 15 amino acids. Germline lookup yields CDR1 SEHNR and CDR2 FQNEAQ (reference sequence). The V gene end was trimmed by 5 bases and the J gene end by 8 bases; junction bases not matched to a gene: 7. CDR3 region: CASSPSGRVDDEQFF. The CDR3 nucleotides read TGTGCCAGCAGCCCTAGCGGGAGGGTGGACGATGAGCAGTTCTTC.

The V gene is TRBV2, the J gene TRBJ2-3, with D possibly being TRBD2 (7 bases). The CDR3 is 16 residues long. The germline V and J ends were trimmed by 3 bases and 3 bases, with 16 bases remaining between them. Per germline, CDR1 SNHLY and CDR2 FYNNEI. The CDR3 DNA follows: TGTGCCAGCAGTGAGTCCTACGGGGGGCGTACAGATACGCAGTATTTT. As protein: CASSESYGGRTDTQYF.

The chain combines TRBV7-8 with TRBJ2-7, with 10 bases identical to TRBD1. V was clipped by 5 bases and J by 4 bases; unmatched bases: 5. Germline-derived CDR1 and CDR2 are SGHVS and FQNEAQ. The CDR3 loop spans 14 amino acids. CDR3 region: CASSHRDRGYEQYF. CDR3 sequence (DNA): TGTGCCAGCAGCCACCGGGACAGGGGTTACGAGCAGTACTTC.

This chain joins TRBV5-1 and TRBJ2-1, with 10 bases identical to TRBD2. The CDR3 has 20 residues. CDR1 is SGHRS, CDR2 YFSETQ, per germline. Losses at the gene ends were 3 bases for V and 9 bases for J; bases not matched to a gene: 24. The DNA for the CDR3 is TGCGCCAGCAGCTCACCGAAGAGGGTGATAGCGGGGGGCCCCTTAGGTGAGCAGTTCTTC. Protein product: CASSSPKRVIAGGPLGEQFF.

This chain connects TRBV5-1 to TRBJ2-1, with unresolved D. Deletions cut 0 bases from V and 7 bases from J, with 11 bases between. The CDR3 consists of 14 residues. Germline lookup yields CDR1 SGHRS and CDR2 YFSETQ. The CDR3 nucleotides are TGCGCCAGCAGCTTGGCCGGCATTATGAATGAGCAGTTCTTC. Translation gives CASSLAGIMNEQFF.

The chain carries TRBV2 and TRBJ1-3; D possibly corresponds to TRBD1 (6 bases). This CDR3 spans 15 amino acids. Per the germline V gene, CDR1 is SNHLY and CDR2 is FYNNEI. V shed 7 bases and J shed 0 bases, with 13 bases lying between them. CDR3: CASNRDTSSGNTIYF. Here the CDR3 DNA reads TGTGCCAGCAACCGGGACACATCCTCTGGAAACACCATATATTTT.